The 9 T cell receptor beta chains listed next were all sequenced from one sample in a study of T cells in localized non-small cell lung cancer. Profiling relied on immunoSEQ multiplex PCR, and the TCRdb table lists in-frame clones only, not all of them. The data hold around 70,000 clones, with 84% observed a single time. This material consisted of peripheral blood, taken before any cancer treatment. The receptors originated from a female donor of 60 years or more with stage I lung adenocarcinoma.

The chain carries TRBV7-3 and TRBJ2-7, with a possible D match to TRBD2 (5 bases). Germline values: CDR1 SGHTA, CDR2 FQGTGA. The V and J ends lost 5 bases and 0 bases respectively, with 11 bases between them. This CDR3 contains 14 residues. Written as DNA, the CDR3 is TGTGCCAGCAGCCGCGGGCTTCGCTCCTACGAGCAGTACTTC. It is translated as CASSRGLRSYEQYF.

The rearrangement joins TRBV7-8 to TRBJ2-2; D remains ambiguous. Germline CDR1 and CDR2: SGHVS and FQNEAQ. The length of the CDR3 is 14 residues. Deletions cut 5 bases from V and 8 bases from J, with 15 bases between. CDR3 loop: CASSTPGYRGELFF. CDR3 bases: TGTGCCAGCAGCACCCCCGGGTACCGTGGGGAGCTGTTTTTT.

DNA of the CDR3: TGTGCCAGTAGTATGTCTAACTATGGCTACACCTTC. Amino acids: CASSMSNYGYTF. The chain carries TRBV19 and TRBJ1-2, with D hard to call. The CDR3 is 12 amino acids. V shed 3 bases and J shed 0 bases, with 2 bases lying between them. Germline assignment: CDR1 LNHDA and CDR2 SQIVND (reference sequence).

The gene calls are TRBV29-1 and TRBJ2-1; 9 nucleotides line up with TRBD1. Germline-derived CDR1 and CDR2 are SQVTM and ANQGSEA. J gave up 8 bases and V 6 bases, and 5 bases lay outside the gene matches. This CDR3 is 12 amino acids long. The CDR3 region has the DNA TGCAGCGTAGGACAGGGGAAGGATGAGCAGTTCTTC. This gives the protein CSVGQGKDEQFF.

The chain combines TRBV12-5 with TRBJ2-1; 12 bases are a match to TRBD2. The CDR3 contains 17 residues. The V and J ends lost 0 bases and 4 bases, in that order; junction bases with no gene match: 4. Germline CDR1 and CDR2: LGHNT and FRNRAP. CDR3 sequence (DNA): TGTGCTAGTGGTTTGGTCATTACTAGCGGGGGGTACAATGAGCAGTTCTTC. Protein: CASGLVITSGGYNEQFF. Drawing the rest from reference TRBV12-5 and TRBJ2-1, the complete variable domain is DARVTQTPRHKVTEMGQEVTMRCQPILGHNTVFWYRQTMMQGLELLAYFRNRAPLDDSGMPKDRFSAEMPDATLATLKIQPSEPRDSAVYFCASGLVITSGGYNEQFFGPGTRLTVL.

This clone was observed a handful of times. The gene calls are TRBV6-5 and TRBJ2-6; D is unresolved. Per the germline V gene, CDR1 is MNHEY and CDR2 is SVGAGI. This CDR3 region has 14 residues. V lost 6 bases and J lost 0, with 6 bases in between. The CDR3 spells CASSPGSGANVLTF. In DNA form, the CDR3 reads TGTGCCAGCAGCCCAGGCTCTGGGGCCAACGTCCTGACTTTC.

On this clone itself: An end of the junction differs from the germline gene, which may be a read error. The chain joins TRBV2 to TRBJ1-2; 8 bases are a match to TRBD1. This CDR3 is 14 amino acids long. CDR1 and CDR2 (germline): SNHLY, FYNNEI. CDR3 sequence: CASSSRTGQYGYTF. DNA of the CDR3: TGTGCCAGCAGTTCAAGGACAGGGCAGTATGGATACACCTTC.

The chain has TRBV5-4 and TRBJ2-5; unclear D gene. This CDR3 contains 14 residues. V was clipped by 5 bases and J by 0 bases, with 11 bases between them. CDR1 and CDR2 (germline): SGHNT, YYREEE (reference sequence). DNA of the CDR3: TGTGCCAGCAGGCGAACAGCGTACCAAGAGACCCAGTACTTC. Translation gives CASRRTAYQETQYF.

This chain connects TRBV2 to TRBJ2-2; 8 positions agree with TRBD2. The V gene end was trimmed by 7 bases and the J gene end by 0 bases; junction bases not matched to a gene: 7. Germline V gene lookup returns CDR1 SNHLY and CDR2 FYNNEI. The CDR3 spans 16 residues. CDR3 DNA sequence: TGTGCCAGCACCCCAAACGGGGGGGCGAACACCGGGGAGCTGTTTTTT. It encodes CASTPNGGANTGELFF.